In its sample, the clone carrying this T cell receptor (beta chain) was seen a few times. The sample belongs to a study of cytomegalovirus exposure and HLA in healthy donors. Primers: 60 Vbeta forward and 13 Jbeta reverse. Clones were sequenced by immunoSEQ multiplex PCR, and TCRdb holds only the in-frame ones, with some missing. The sample lists 160,000 or so clones, approximately 79% seen once, with 2.1% in the top ten. The receptor's source is a man aged 35-49 years in good health and CMV-seronegative. Sequencing was carried out using PBMCs.

The CDR3 spells CAISESGGSGANVLTF. As DNA, the CDR3 is TGTGCCATCAGTGAGTCGGGAGGATCTGGGGCCAACGTCCTGACTTTC. The V gene is TRBV10-3, the J gene TRBJ2-6, with a tentative D call TRBD2 (6 bases). Per the germline V gene, CDR1 is ENHRY and CDR2 is SYGVKD. CDR3 size: 16 residues. V lost 0 bases and J lost 1, with 7 bases in between.